These T cell receptor beta chains were read from a single sample in a study of blood T cell repertoires in COVID-19. TCRdb keeps only in-frame clones here, not all; method: immunoSEQ multiplex PCR. This table holds about 72,000 clones, about 91% found once. Sequencing input: peripheral blood. The receptor set was obtained from a woman aged 55-69 years with active COVID-19. CDR3s include the opening cysteine and the closing phenylalanine or tryptophan. A D gene is named only where the DNA matches it firmly. Only part of the rows carry a size: once, few, many, or a class if the clone is expanded.

TRBD1,TRBV27,TRBJ1-2,-,CASSPTGGVNYGYTF,TGTGCCAGCAGCCCAACAGGGGGCGTTAACTATGGCTACACCTTC
TRBD1,TRBV19,TRBJ2-1,-,CASSWGTGIINEQFF,TGTGCCAGTAGTTGGGGGACAGGGATAATCAATGAGCAGTTCTTC
-,TRBV28,TRBJ1-5,-,CASSLSQVNQPQHF,TGTGCCAGCAGTTTATCCCAGGTCAATCAGCCCCAGCATTTT
TRBD2,TRBV4-2,TRBJ2-7,-,CASSQGPGSSGRGGSYEQYF,TGTGCCAGCAGCCAAGGGCCTGGTTCTAGCGGGAGGGGAGGCTCCTACGAGCAGTACTTC
TRBD1,TRBV29-1,TRBJ1-1,-,CSAQDRVDTEAFF,TGCAGCGCCCAAGACAGGGTAGACACTGAAGCTTTCTTT
-,TRBV7-9,TRBJ1-2,-,CASSLAVGASGYTF,TGTGCCAGCAGCTTAGCAGTAGGAGCGTCCGGCTACACCTTC
TRBD1,TRBV5-1,TRBJ1-1,-,CASSWTGTGVVGTEAFF,TGCGCCAGCAGCTGGACCGGGACAGGGGTAGTTGGCACTGAAGCTTTCTTT
-,TRBV4-1,TRBJ2-4,-,CASSQSLAYIQYF,TGCGCCAGCAGCCAATCTTTAGCGTACATTCAGTACTTC
TRBD2,TRBV5-5,TRBJ2-2,few,CASSLASGGQATGELFF,TGTGCCAGCAGCTTGGCTTCGGGGGGGCAGGCCACCGGGGAGCTGTTTTTT
TRBD1,TRBV29-1,TRBJ1-5,-,CSVGGTGGGQPQHF,TGCAGCGTCGGGGGTACAGGGGGCGGTCAGCCCCAGCATTTT
TRBD1,TRBV5-4,TRBJ1-6,-,CASKERQGANSPLHF,TGTGCCAGCAAAGAGCGGCAGGGGGCGAATTCACCCCTCCACTTT
-,TRBV29-1,TRBJ2-1,once,CSVAQGEQFF,TGCAGCGTTGCACAGGGTGAGCAGTTCTTC
TRBD2,TRBV7-9,TRBJ2-7,-,CASSPIGLAATYEQYF,TGTGCCAGCAGCCCCATTGGACTAGCGGCTACCTACGAGCAGTACTTC
-,TRBV18,TRBJ2-3,-,CASSPRGWTDTQYF,TGTGCCAGCTCACCCCGTGGCTGGACAGATACGCAGTATTTT
TRBD2,TRBV5-1,TRBJ2-7,-,CASSGGVSYEQYF,TGCGCCAGCTCCGGGGGGGTCTCCTACGAGCAGTACTTC
-,TRBV11-3,TRBJ1-1,-,CASSSYFTEAFF,TGTGCCAGCAGTTCCTATTTCACTGAAGCTTTCTTT
-,TRBV19,TRBJ1-1,-,CASSTRGLNTEAFF,TGTGCCAGTAGCACCCGGGGTTTGAACACTGAAGCTTTCTTT
TRBD2,TRBV28,TRBJ2-1,-,CASSSLPSGSDEQFF,TGTGCCAGCAGTTCCCTACCTAGCGGGAGTGATGAGCAGTTCTTC
TRBD1,TRBV28,TRBJ1-1,once,CASRPRTGAKDTEAFF,TGTGCCAGCAGACCCCGGACAGGCGCGAAGGACACTGAAGCTTTCTTT
-,TRBV27,TRBJ1-1,-,CASSSRRTENTEAFF,TGTGCCAGCAGTTCCCGGAGGACGGAGAACACTGAAGCTTTCTTT
TRBD2,TRBV30,TRBJ2-5,-,CAWSPKWLAVGLTEETQYF,TGTGCCTGGAGCCCTAAGTGGCTAGCGGTTGGATTAACGGAAGAGACCCAGTACTTC
-,TRBV18,TRBJ2-7,-,CASSPPIQAYEQYF,TGTGCCAGCTCACCACCGATCCAGGCCTACGAGCAGTACTTC
TRBD2,TRBV5-1,TRBJ2-1,-,CASSFSGSPPRVHNEQFF,TGCGCCAGCAGCTTTAGCGGGAGCCCTCCCCGGGTACACAATGAGCAGTTCTTC
TRBD1,TRBV5-6,TRBJ2-1,-,CASSADRGHTEQFF,TGTGCCAGCAGCGCGGACAGGGGCCACACTGAGCAGTTCTTC
TRBD2,TRBV18,TRBJ2-7,-,CASSRRGGGLAGAEQYF,TGTGCCAGCTCACGCAGGGGTGGGGGACTAGCGGGAGCCGAGCAGTACTTC
-,TRBV5-6,TRBJ1-3,medium-sized,CASSLRRAGNTIYF,TGTGCCAGCAGCTTGCGCAGGGCTGGAAACACCATATATTTT
TRBD1,TRBV5-1,TRBJ1-1,-,CASSQGGFNTEAFF,TGCGCCAGCAGCCAAGGGGGCTTCAACACTGAAGCTTTCTTT
-,TRBV28,TRBJ1-6,-,CASRSRSPLHF,TGTGCCAGCAGGTCCCGTTCACCCCTCCACTTT
-,TRBV28,TRBJ1-6,-,CASSSLRGNSPLHF,TGTGCCAGCAGTTCCCTTAGAGGAAATTCACCCCTCCACTTT
-,TRBV28,TRBJ2-7,-,CASSLTSGTHEQYF,TGTGCCAGCAGTTTAACCTCTGGGACTCACGAGCAGTACTTC
TRBD1,TRBV15,TRBJ1-3,-,CATSRVGQLFSGNTIYF,TGTGCCACCAGCAGGGTGGGACAGTTATTCTCTGGAAACACCATATATTTT
TRBD2,TRBV7-2,TRBJ2-1,-,CASSLLAGVGGNEQFF,TGTGCCAGCAGCTTGCTAGCGGGAGTAGGGGGAAATGAGCAGTTCTTC
-,TRBV7-8,TRBJ1-2,-,CASSRAGRPNDYGYTF,TGTGCCAGCAGCCGGGCGGGCAGGCCGAATGACTATGGCTACACCTTC
TRBD1,TRBV5-4,TRBJ1-6,-,CASSFTGENSPLHF,TGTGCCAGCAGCTTCACAGGGGAGAATTCACCCCTCCACTTT
-,TRBV27,TRBJ2-2,-,CASWAGRIAGELFF,TGTGCCAGCTGGGCTGGCAGGATCGCCGGGGAGCTGTTTTTT
TRBD1,TRBV24-1,TRBJ1-3,-,CATSEGGTGDGNTIYF,TGTGCCACCAGTGAGGGAGGGACAGGCGATGGAAACACCATATATTTT
TRBD2,TRBV27,TRBJ2-1,-,CASSFKRESYNEQFF,TGTGCCAGCAGTTTCAAGCGGGAGAGCTACAATGAGCAGTTCTTC
TRBD1,TRBV15,TRBJ2-7,-,CATGGTGSEQYF,TGTGCCACCGGGGGGACAGGGTCCGAGCAGTACTTC
-,TRBV5-1,TRBJ2-3,-,CASSDVGLSATDTQYF,TGCGCCAGCTCAGATGTCGGGTTATCGGCCACAGATACGCAGTATTTT
-,TRBV3-1/TRBV3-2,TRBJ1-5,few,CASSRRGGRNQPQHF,TGTGCCAGCAGCCGTCGGGGTGGGCGCAATCAGCCCCAGCATTTT
TRBD2,TRBV7-8,TRBJ2-2,-,CASSERGGLSTGELFF,TGTGCCAGCAGCGAACGGGGGGGGTTAAGCACCGGGGAGCTGTTTTTT
-,TRBV19,TRBJ2-5,-,CASSPSAAGETQYF,TGTGCCAGTAGCCCGTCGGCAGCGGGAGAGACCCAGTACTTC
-,TRBV7-9,TRBJ1-1,-,CASSLTGSTEAFF,TGTGCCAGCAGCTTAACAGGGTCTACTGAAGCTTTCTTT
-,TRBV4-2,TRBJ2-2,once,CASSQDVGQDTGELFF,TGTGCCAGCAGCCAAGATGTCGGCCAGGATACCGGGGAGCTGTTTTTT
-,TRBV10-1,TRBJ1-1,few,CASSEFSTGTLAGEAFF,TGCGCCAGCAGTGAGTTCTCCACCGGGACACTGGCTGGTGAAGCTTTCTTT
-,TRBV14,TRBJ2-1,-,CASSQGRGYNEQFF,TGTGCCAGCAGCCAAGGGCGGGGTTACAATGAGCAGTTCTTC
TRBD1,TRBV28,TRBJ2-3,-,CASRGRDRGQGDTQYF,TGTGCCAGCAGAGGGAGGGACAGGGGGCAGGGAGATACGCAGTATTTT
TRBD1,TRBV7-7,TRBJ2-5,once,CASSPTGGSETQYF,TGTGCCAGCAGCCCGACAGGGGGCAGCGAGACCCAGTACTTC
TRBD2,TRBV11-2,TRBJ2-3,-,CASSLTLAGVADTQYF,TGTGCCAGCAGCTTAACACTAGCGGGAGTTGCAGATACGCAGTATTTT
-,TRBV4-1,TRBJ2-7,once,CASSQAPAAELSYEQYF,TGCGCCAGCAGCCAAGCCCCGGCGGCGGAGCTTTCCTACGAGCAGTACTTC
TRBD2,TRBV28,TRBJ2-1,-,CASSFPGIGLAPNNEQFF,TGTGCCAGCAGTTTCCCCGGGATAGGACTAGCTCCTAACAATGAGCAGTTCTTC
-,TRBV28,TRBJ1-5,-,CASSYTQTLVENQPQHF,TGTGCCAGCAGCTACACTCAGACGTTGGTGGAGAATCAGCCCCAGCATTTT
TRBD2,TRBV2,TRBJ2-5,-,CASSRSLAGGNQETQYF,TGTGCCAGCAGCAGGTCCCTAGCGGGAGGCAACCAAGAGACCCAGTACTTC
TRBD1,TRBV19,TRBJ2-7,-,CASSGLGTGGYEQYF,TGTGCCAGTAGTGGTTTGGGGACAGGGGGATACGAGCAGTACTTC
-,TRBV5-1,TRBJ2-1,few,CASSQYNEQFF,TGCGCCAGCAGCCAATACAATGAGCAGTTCTTC
-,TRBV11-1,TRBJ1-2,few,CASSSPNNYGYTF,TGTGCCAGCAGCAGCCCAAATAACTATGGCTACACCTTC
TRBD1,TRBV29-1,TRBJ1-2,-,CSVDNNRGRGGYTF,TGCAGCGTGGACAATAACCGGGGCAGGGGGGGCTACACCTTC
TRBD1,TRBV4-1,TRBJ2-7,-,CASSQVGDRVVKYF,TGCGCCAGCAGCCAAGTGGGCGACAGGGTGGTCAAGTACTTC
-,TRBV30,TRBJ2-2,-,CAWSKLDTNTGELFF,TGTGCCTGGAGTAAATTAGACACGAACACCGGGGAGCTGTTTTTT
TRBD2,TRBV19,TRBJ2-3,-,CASSGLAGDFDTQYF,TGTGCCAGTAGTGGGCTAGCGGGAGACTTCGATACGCAGTATTTT